This T cell receptor beta chain was documented in a study of read filtering for tumor transcriptome and immune sequencing. A note on this clonotype: The antigen is unknown.

Every patient had bone marrow sampled while the disease was active. Study results and limitations: Correlation between methods rose after single-read clonotypes were removed. Roughly four fifths of IR-seq clonotypes had one read, totaling around 4% of reads; RNA-seq: 74.6% and 44.6%. The CD138-negative fraction was mixed bone marrow immune cells, not pure T cells.

Trimming cost V 7 bases and J 5 bases, with 10 bases left between them. Germline-derived CDR1 and CDR2 are SGHNT and YYREEE (reference sequence). This CDR3 spans 12 amino acids. From about 400 ng of RNA, a library with molecular barcoded alpha/delta and beta/gamma adaptors was made. TCRdb reprocessed the reads via MiXCR and lists one record per CDR3 protein. This table holds 130,000 or so distinct CDR3 sequences, roughly an eighth found once. The sequence came from a donor over 35 with multiple myeloma. Sequencing was carried out using a population of CD138-negative cells sorted from bone marrow. This chain links TRBV5-4 with TRBJ2-1; no definite D call. The CDR3 region is CASAPGDNEQFF. The DNA for the CDR3 is TGTGCCAGCGCTCCTGGGGACAATGAGCAGTTCTTC.